What follows is one T cell receptor (beta chain) and its context. Its specificity is unknown. The entry originates in a study of metastatic and nonmetastatic thyroid tumors. Study information: Repertoires from blood and tumor or nodule tissue of malignant and benign thyroid patients were compared.

After removal of 3 bases from V and 4 bases from J, the junction contained 7 bases not matched to a gene. Germline CDR1 reads SGDLS; CDR2 reads YYNGEE. The CDR3 runs to 14 residues. Not a single patient had been given any form of treatment at any point before undergoing thyroid surgery. Study-level findings and limits: According to reports, the diversity of TCR beta was significantly higher in malignant thyroid tumors than in benign nodules, and this held in both blood and tumor samples.

Original handling: The distant-metastasis classifier for papillary thyroid cancer was built from CDR3 differences across clinicopathological groups. MiXCR re-clonotyped the PCR reads for TCRdb. TCRdb's processing, not the authors', yielded these V and J calls. The profile covers roughly 16,000 clones, with 30% to 35% appearing a single time and roughly 7% taken by the ten largest. The rearrangement joins TRBV9 to TRBJ2-7, with 7 bases matching TRBD1. The sample was tumor tissue. This TCR was sampled from a female donor with papillary thyroid cancer or a benign thyroid nodule (not recorded which). Some clones in this sample may be carry-over from other donors' samples. CDR3 bases: TGTGCCAGCAGCGCGACAGGGCCTAGTTACGAGCAGTACTTC. This codes for CASSATGPSYEQYF.